Listed here are 3 T cell receptor beta chains from one sample, sequenced in a study of beta chain features in type 1 diabetes (dated by TCRdb to 2017 to 2018). Results the study describes overall, beyond this receptor: A moderate but significant shortening of TCRB CDR3 length was observed in type 1 diabetes patients in all four CD4+ subsets.

Library generation was performed with the immunoSEQ multiplex PCR assay. The entire amount of isolated RNA was reverse transcribed using the High Capacity cDNA Reverse Transcription Kit, so the sequenced TCRB transcripts were expressed ones. Not all clones reach the TCRdb copy of this immuneACCESS table, which keeps in-frame sequences only. Checked studies attribute under half of the gap to unresolved V genes and leave the rest unexplained. The sample data list about 130,000 clones, and roughly 10% of these were observed just once. The ten top clones hold roughly 0.75% of the sample. These receptors' antigens are unknown. Source material: central memory CD4+ T cells from blood. The receptor source for this set is a man younger than 40 with type 1 diabetes.

This clone was recorded a few times. This chain connects TRBV19 to TRBJ2-1, with D possibly matching TRBD1 (5 bases). V was pared by 6 bases and J by 4 bases, with 16 bases between. Germline CDR1 reads LNHDA; CDR2 reads SQIVND (reference sequence). CDR3 length: 15 residues. The CDR3 reads CASSRQWGRYNEQFF. The CDR3 DNA reads as TGTGCCAGTAGCCGCCAGTGGGGCCGATACAATGAGCAGTTCTTC.

The table lists this clone with a few counts. This rearrangement joins TRBV30 to TRBJ1-1; 9 bases fit TRBD1. The ends lost 3 bases at V and 1 base at J; junction bases unmatched: 0. The germline V gene has CDR1 GTSNPN and CDR2 SVGIG (reference sequence). The CDR3 consists of 13 residues. The CDR3 sequence: CAWRGQGNTEAFF. CDR3 nucleotide sequence: TGTGCCTGGAGGGGACAGGGGAACACTGAAGCTTTCTTT.

This chain connects TRBV27 to TRBJ2-7; 8 nucleotides agree with TRBD1. Trimming removed 0 bases from V and 3 bases from J; junction bases left unmatched: 10. Germline CDR1 reads MNHEY; CDR2 reads SMNVEV (reference sequence). The CDR3 length is 17 residues. The CDR3 region is CASSLSGQGARRYEQYF. The DNA of the CDR3 is TGTGCCAGCAGTTTATCGGGGCAGGGGGCCAGACGCTACGAGCAGTACTTC.